The present entry profiles one TCR beta chain with its context. These data are taken from a study of CD8+ T cells in alopecia areata. The treatment: oral pan-JAK inhibitor, 5-10 mg twice daily. Those with alopecia areata gave lesional scalp punch biopsies and peripheral blood. V dropped 0 bases and J dropped 5 bases, with 8 bases sitting between them. This CDR3 is 14 amino acids long. Germline V gives CDR1 SGHTA, CDR2 FQGNSA. Extraction of RNA preceded its reverse transcription into cDNA, which served as the sequencing template. Sequencing was performed with immunoSEQ multiplex PCR; in TCRdb, only in-frame clones are kept and a portion is missing. The table includes around 300,000 clones, 60% detected once.

This rearrangement joins TRBV7-2 to TRBJ2-1; D is undetermined. The sample was CD4+ T cells sorted from blood, taken at approximately week 51, from a patient treated with tofacitinib. The receptor comes from a human donor with alopecia areata. The CDR3 sequence: CASSLAGKNNEQFF. The DNA of the CDR3 is TGTGCCAGCAGCTTAGCGGGCAAGAACAATGAGCAGTTCTTC.